This T cell receptor (beta chain) is from a study of blood T cell repertoires in COVID-19 (dated by TCRdb to 2018 to 2021). About the study as a whole: Collaborator samples came from the United States, Italy and Spain and covered acute and convalescent phases of COVID-19. Subjects who had been exposed to COVID-19, were actively infected with it, or had recovered from it provided the deeply sampled blood TCRbeta repertoires that made up the dataset. Samples came from the ongoing ImmuneRACE study (first 160 participants) plus 1,254 subjects from 6 global collaborators. HLA class I and class II types, where available, came from metadata supplied by the sample provider rather than from assay-based typing. The material from the prospective study consisted of cDNA or gDNA derived from T cells, B-cell-depleted T cells, or PBMCs. The sample metadata nearly always contained a de-identified subject ID, COVID-19 status, age in years and sex. The repertoires were released in a freely available public database meant as a resource for research on the immune response to SARS-CoV-2.

Notes on this clone: Its antigen is currently not known. Base-call qualities are not available, and no considerably larger clone is one nucleotide away.

The germline V gene gives CDR1 as SGHVS and CDR2 as FNYEAQ. Spanning cysteine to phenylalanine, the CDR3 consists of 17 amino acids. The CDR3 DNA has 51 bases and is translated from base 1. Compared with germline, V lacks 3 bases and J lacks 3 bases; bases without a gene match: 9. Participants in the prospective study were enrolled through a virtual design, were aged roughly 18 to 100 years, and lived in approximately 24 United States geographic areas. Cohort assignment in the prospective study relied on participant-reported clinical history from a screening survey and a study questionnaire. Exposed participants were defined as having been in contact with someone with a PCR-confirmed or clinician-diagnosed COVID-19 case within 2 weeks of study entry. In the prospective study, whole blood, serum and a nasopharyngeal or oropharyngeal swab were collected from each participant by mobile phlebotomists. Additional blood draws and questionnaires over a roughly two-month period could optionally be provided by prospective study participants. Prospective study blood samples were shipped either frozen or at room temperature before DNA extraction.

The research as a whole found: The quantity of clinical and demographic metadata differed by source and by participant and was supplied without curation.

The immunoSEQ Assay, a bias-controlled multiplex PCR, was used to amplify TCRbeta CDR3 regions from genomic DNA. In the authors' own workflow: The number of nucleated cells in each sample was estimated from the amplification of reference gene primers within the assay. To quantify the absolute abundance of each unique TCRbeta CDR3 rearrangement, sequence reads were collapsed and filtered. For each sample, productive Simpson clonality was calculated as the square root of Simpson's diversity index over productive rearrangements. This is the immuneACCESS table as TCRdb keeps it, with only in-frame sequences that have V and J called. A part of the clones is gone; compared with another copy, unresolved V genes explain less than half, and the rest is unexplained. The D gene and trimming were derived from the DNA, and the V and J assignments and clone size from that table. The sample contains over 250,000 clones, about four fifths of them found a single time. The ten largest clones capture around 5% of the sample.

The TCR comes from a man aged 35 to 55 who had been exposed to COVID-19. Sequenced input: PBMCs or T cells enriched from blood (not recorded which). The sequence is built from TRBV7-6 and TRBJ2-3; 10 central bases correspond to TRBD2. The CDR3 amino acid sequence is: CASSLGSGRTKTDTQYF. The DNA sequence follows: TGTGCCAGCAGCTTGGGTAGCGGGAGGACGAAAACAGATACGCAGTATTTT. Supplemented by the reference TRBV7-6 and TRBJ2-3 proteins around the CDR3, the complete variable domain is GAGVSQSPRYKVTKRGQDVALRCDPISGHVSLYWYRQALGQGPEFLTYFNYEAQQDKSGLPNDRFSAERPEGSISTLTIQRTEQRDSAMYRCASSLGSGRTKTDTQYFGPGTRLTVL.